In this sample, the clone carrying this T cell receptor beta chain turned up a few times. What it binds is not known. These data are taken from a study of naive and memory T cell subsets. The beta constant-region primer was an equimolar mix of two oligonucleotides covering TRBC1 and TRBC2. A 12-nucleotide UMI and the SP2 primer were added to the cDNA 3' end by oligonucleotide ligation. TCRdb redid the calling of the UMI-ligation and nested PCR reads with MiXCR, one entry per CDR3 protein. The sample consists of 32,000 or so distinct CDR3 sequences, 13% of them appearing once. Study-level results: In CD4 and CD8 cells, diversity dropped from naive through EMRA.

The V gene end was trimmed by 2 bases and the J gene end by 0 bases; junction bases not matched to a gene: 4. Germline CDR1 and CDR2: KGHDR and SFDVKD. This CDR3 has 17 residues. This chain uses TRBV24-1 with TRBJ1-3; 9 nucleotides line up with TRBD1. The material sequenced was effector memory CD4+ T cells from blood. As for subset: effector memory, CD45RA- CD27-. The sequence derives from a human donor in good health. CDR3 nucleotides: TGTGCCACCAGTGATTCGGGACAGGGCTACTCTGGAAACACCATATATTTT. Its protein is CATSDSGQGYSGNTIYF.